This T cell receptor (beta chain) was observed in a study of blood T cell repertoires in COVID-19. Study-level information: Spain, Italy and the United States supplied samples that represented acute and convalescent COVID-19. PBMCs, B-cell-depleted T cells, or T cells provided the cDNA or gDNA that made up the material.

Per the original methods: The assay estimated nucleated cells by amplifying reference gene primers. Some clones are missing from TCRdb's copy, which holds only in-frame ones; the method was immunoSEQ multiplex PCR. That table is the source of V, J and clone size, and D and trimming were worked out from the DNA. The sample yields about 12,000 clones, around 82% seen once. Per the germline V gene, CDR1 is SGHRS and CDR2 is YFSETQ. V dropped 4 bases and J dropped 0 bases, with 11 bases sitting between them. CDR3 length equals 16 residues. What was sequenced was peripheral blood. The clonotype was recovered from a human donor in a cohort sampled during active COVID-19. The V and J genes are TRBV5-1 and TRBJ1-6; D not resolved. In DNA form, the CDR3 reads TGCGCCAGCAGCACACTGGGGAGCTCCTATAATTCACCCCTCCACTTT. It specifies CASSTLGSSYNSPLHF. Supplemented by reference TRBV5-1 and TRBJ1-6, the full variable domain reads KAGVTQTPRYLIKTRGQQVTLSCSPISGHRSVSWYQQTPGQGLQFLFEYFSETQRNKGNFPGRFSGRQFSNSRSEMNVSTLELGDSALYLCASSTLGSSYNSPLHFGNGTRLTVT.